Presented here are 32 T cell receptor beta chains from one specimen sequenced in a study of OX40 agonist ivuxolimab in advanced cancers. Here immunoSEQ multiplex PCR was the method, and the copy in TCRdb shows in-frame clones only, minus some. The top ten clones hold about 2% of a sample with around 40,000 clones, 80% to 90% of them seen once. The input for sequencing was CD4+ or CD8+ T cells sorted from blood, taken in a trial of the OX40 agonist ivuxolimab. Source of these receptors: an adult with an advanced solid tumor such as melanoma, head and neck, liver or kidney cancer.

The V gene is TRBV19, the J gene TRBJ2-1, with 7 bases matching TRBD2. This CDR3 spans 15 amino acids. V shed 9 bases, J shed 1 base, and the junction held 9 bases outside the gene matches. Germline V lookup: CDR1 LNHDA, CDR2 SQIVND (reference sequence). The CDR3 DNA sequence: TGTGCCAGCTCTAGGTCTAGCGGTTCCTACAATGAGCAGTTCTTC. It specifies CASSRSSGSYNEQFF.

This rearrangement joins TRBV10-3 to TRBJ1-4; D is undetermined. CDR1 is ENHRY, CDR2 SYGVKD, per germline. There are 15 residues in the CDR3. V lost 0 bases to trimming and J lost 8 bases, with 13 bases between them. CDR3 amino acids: CAISESSNREEKLFF. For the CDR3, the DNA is TGTGCCATCAGTGAGTCGTCCAATCGGGAGGAAAAACTGTTTTTT.

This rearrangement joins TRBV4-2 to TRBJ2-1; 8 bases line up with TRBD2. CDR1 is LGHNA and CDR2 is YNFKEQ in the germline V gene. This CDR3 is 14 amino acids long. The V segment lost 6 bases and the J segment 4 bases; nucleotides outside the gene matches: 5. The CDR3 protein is CASRSGGMYNEQFF. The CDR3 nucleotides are TGTGCCAGCAGAAGCGGGGGTATGTACAATGAGCAGTTCTTC.

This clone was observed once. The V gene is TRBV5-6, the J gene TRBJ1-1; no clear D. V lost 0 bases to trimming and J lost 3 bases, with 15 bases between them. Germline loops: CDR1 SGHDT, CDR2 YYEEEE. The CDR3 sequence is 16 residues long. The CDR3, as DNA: TGTGCCAGCAGCTTGGCCCGAGCAGCCGGGGACACTGAAGCTTTCTTT. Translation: CASSLARAAGDTEAFF.

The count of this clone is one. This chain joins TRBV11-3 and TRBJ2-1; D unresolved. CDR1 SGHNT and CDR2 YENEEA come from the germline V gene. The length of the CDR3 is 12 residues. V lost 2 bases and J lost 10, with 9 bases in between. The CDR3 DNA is TGTGCCAGCAGCTTACCCCTAGGCGAGCAGTTCTTC. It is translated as CASSLPLGEQFF.

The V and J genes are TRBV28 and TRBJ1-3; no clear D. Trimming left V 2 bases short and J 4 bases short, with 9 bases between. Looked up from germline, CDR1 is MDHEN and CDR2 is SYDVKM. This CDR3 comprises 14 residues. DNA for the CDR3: TGTGCCAGCAGTTTAGTTGGGTTCGGAAACACCATATATTTT. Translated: CASSLVGFGNTIYF.

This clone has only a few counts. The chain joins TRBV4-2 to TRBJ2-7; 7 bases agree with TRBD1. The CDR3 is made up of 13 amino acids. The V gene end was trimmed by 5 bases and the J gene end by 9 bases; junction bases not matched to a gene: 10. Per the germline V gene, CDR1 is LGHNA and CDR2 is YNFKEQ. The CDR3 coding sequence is TGTGCCAGCAGCTCGAGGACAGGTGATGTGCAGTACTTC. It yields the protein CASSSRTGDVQYF.

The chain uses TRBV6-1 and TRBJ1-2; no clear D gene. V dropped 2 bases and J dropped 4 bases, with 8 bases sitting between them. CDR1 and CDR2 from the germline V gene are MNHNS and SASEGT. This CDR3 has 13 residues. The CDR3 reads CASSETVLYGYTF. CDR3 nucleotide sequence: TGTGCCAGCAGTGAAACTGTTCTCTATGGCTACACCTTC.

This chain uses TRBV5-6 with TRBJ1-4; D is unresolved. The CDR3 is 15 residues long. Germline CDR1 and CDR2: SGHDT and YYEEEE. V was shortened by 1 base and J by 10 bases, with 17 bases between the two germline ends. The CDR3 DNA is TGTGCCAGCAGCTTGTTTGGGCGGACCCCAGGAAAACTGTTTTTT. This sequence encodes CASSLFGRTPGKLFF.

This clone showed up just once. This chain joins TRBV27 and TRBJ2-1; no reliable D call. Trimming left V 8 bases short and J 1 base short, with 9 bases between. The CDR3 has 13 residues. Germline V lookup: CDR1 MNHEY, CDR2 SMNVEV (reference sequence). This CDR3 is CASGRRSYNEQFF. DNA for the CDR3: TGTGCCAGCGGACGCCGGTCCTACAATGAGCAGTTCTTC.

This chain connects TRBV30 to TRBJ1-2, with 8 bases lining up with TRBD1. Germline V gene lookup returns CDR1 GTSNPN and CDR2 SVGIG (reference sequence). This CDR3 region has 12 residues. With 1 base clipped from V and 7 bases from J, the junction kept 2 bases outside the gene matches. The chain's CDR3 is CAWSGTGFGYTF. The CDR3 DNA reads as TGTGCCTGGAGTGGGACAGGGTTTGGCTACACCTTC.

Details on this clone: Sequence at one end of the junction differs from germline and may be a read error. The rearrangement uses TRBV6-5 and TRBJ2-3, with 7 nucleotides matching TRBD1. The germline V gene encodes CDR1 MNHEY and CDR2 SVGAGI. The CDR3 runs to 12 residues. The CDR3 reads CATVGGADTRYF. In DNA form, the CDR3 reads TGTGCCACCGTAGGGGGCGCCGATACGCGGTATTTT.

CDR3 sequence: CASSLSGQFSGNTIYF. DNA of the CDR3: TGCGCCAGCAGCTTGAGCGGACAATTCTCTGGAAACACCATATATTTT. The chain uses TRBV5-1 and TRBJ1-3, with a tentative D call TRBD1 (5 bases). Germline V gene sequence: CDR1 SGHRS, CDR2 YFSETQ. This CDR3 is 16 amino acids long. Trimming stripped 1 base from V and 0 bases from J, with 11 bases between. Complete variable domain (other parts from reference TRBV5-1 and TRBJ1-3): KAGVTQTPRYLIKTRGQQVTLSCSPISGHRSVSWYQQTPGQGLQFLFEYFSETQRNKGNFPGRFSGRQFSNSRSEMNVSTLELGDSALYLCASSLSGQFSGNTIYFGEGSWLTVV.

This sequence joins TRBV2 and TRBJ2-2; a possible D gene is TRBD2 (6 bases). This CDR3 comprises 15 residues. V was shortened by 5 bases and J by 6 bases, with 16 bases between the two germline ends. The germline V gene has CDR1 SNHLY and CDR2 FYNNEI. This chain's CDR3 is CASSRQTGTPGELFF. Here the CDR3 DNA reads TGTGCCAGCAGTAGACAGACCGGGACTCCCGGGGAGCTGTTTTTT.

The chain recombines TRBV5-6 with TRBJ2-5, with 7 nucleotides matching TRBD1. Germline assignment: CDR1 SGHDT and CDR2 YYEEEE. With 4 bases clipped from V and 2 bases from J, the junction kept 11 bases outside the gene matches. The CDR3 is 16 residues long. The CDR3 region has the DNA TGTGCCAGCAGCCCCTCTGATGCCAGGGGGCAAGAGACCCAGTACTTC. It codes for CASSPSDARGQETQYF.

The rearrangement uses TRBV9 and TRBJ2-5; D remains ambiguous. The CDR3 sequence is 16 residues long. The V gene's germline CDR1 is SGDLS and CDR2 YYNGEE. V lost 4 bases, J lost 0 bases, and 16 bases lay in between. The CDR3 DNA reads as TGTGCCAGCAGCCCCCGACACCGCAAGTACCAAGAGACCCAGTACTTC. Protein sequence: CASSPRHRKYQETQYF.

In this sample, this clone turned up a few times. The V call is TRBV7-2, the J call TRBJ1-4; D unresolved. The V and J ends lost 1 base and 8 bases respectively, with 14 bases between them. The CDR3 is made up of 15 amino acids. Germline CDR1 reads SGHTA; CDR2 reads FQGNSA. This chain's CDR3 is CASSLVFGPREKLFF. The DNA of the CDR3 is TGTGCCAGCAGCTTAGTTTTTGGGCCAAGGGAAAAACTGTTTTTT. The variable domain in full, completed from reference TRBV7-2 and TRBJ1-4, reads GAGVSQSPSNKVTEKGKDVELRCDPISGHTALYWYRQSLGQGLEFLIYFQGNSAPDKSGLPSDRFSAERTGGSVSTLTIQRTQQEDSAVYLCASSLVFGPREKLFFGSGTQLSVL.

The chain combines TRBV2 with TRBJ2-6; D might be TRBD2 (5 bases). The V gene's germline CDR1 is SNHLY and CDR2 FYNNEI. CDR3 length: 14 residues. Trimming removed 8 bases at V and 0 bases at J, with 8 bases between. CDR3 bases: TGTGCCAGCGACCGGGACTCTGGGGCCAACGTCCTGACTTTC. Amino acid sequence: CASDRDSGANVLTF.

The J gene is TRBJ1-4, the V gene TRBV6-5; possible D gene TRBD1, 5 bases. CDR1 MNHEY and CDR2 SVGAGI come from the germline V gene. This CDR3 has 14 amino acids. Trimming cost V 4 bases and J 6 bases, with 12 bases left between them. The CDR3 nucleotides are TGTGCCAGCAGTTCGAGCCTACAGGATGAAAAACTGTTTTTT. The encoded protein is CASSSSLQDEKLFF.

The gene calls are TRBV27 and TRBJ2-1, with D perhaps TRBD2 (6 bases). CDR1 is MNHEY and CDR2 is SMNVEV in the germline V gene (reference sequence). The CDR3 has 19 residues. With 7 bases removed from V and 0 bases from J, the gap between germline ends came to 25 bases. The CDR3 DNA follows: TGTGCCAGCAACCCAACACGCGGTAGTCTCGGGGGCTCCTACAATGAGCAGTTCTTC. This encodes CASNPTRGSLGGSYNEQFF.

The CDR3 loop is CASSLDAQGAGGETQYF. The CDR3 coding sequence is TGCGCCAGCAGCTTGGACGCCCAGGGGGCAGGAGGAGAGACCCAGTACTTC. J is TRBJ2-5 and V is TRBV5-1; 8 nucleotides line up with TRBD1. CDR1 is SGHRS and CDR2 is YFSETQ in the germline V gene. V was pared by 0 bases and J by 4 bases, with 11 bases of the junction left unmatched. There are 17 residues in the CDR3.

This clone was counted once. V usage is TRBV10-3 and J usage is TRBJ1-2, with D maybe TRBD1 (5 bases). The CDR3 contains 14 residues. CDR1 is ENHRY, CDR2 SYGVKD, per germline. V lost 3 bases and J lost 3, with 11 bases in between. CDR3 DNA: TGTGCCATCAGTGACCACGGGGGGGACTATGGCTACACCTTC. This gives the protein CAISDHGGDYGYTF.

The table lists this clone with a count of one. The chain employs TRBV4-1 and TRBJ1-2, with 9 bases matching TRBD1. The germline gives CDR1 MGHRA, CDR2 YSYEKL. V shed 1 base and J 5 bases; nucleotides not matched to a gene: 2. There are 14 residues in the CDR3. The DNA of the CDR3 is TGCGCCAGCAGCCAAGCCGGGACAGGGTATGGCTACACCTTC. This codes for CASSQAGTGYGYTF.

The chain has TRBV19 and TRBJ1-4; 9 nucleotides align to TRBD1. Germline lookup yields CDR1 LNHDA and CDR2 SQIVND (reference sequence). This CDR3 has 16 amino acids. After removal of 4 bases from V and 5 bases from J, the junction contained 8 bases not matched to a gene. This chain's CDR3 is CASSNTPTGGNEKLFF. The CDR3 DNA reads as TGTGCCAGTAGTAACACCCCGACAGGGGGGAATGAAAAACTGTTTTTT.

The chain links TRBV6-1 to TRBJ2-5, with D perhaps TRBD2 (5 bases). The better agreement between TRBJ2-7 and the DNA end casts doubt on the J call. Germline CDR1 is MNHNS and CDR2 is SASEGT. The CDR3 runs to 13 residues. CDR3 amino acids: CASMRLEGHEQYF. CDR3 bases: TGTGCCAGCATGAGGCTCGAGGGTCACGAGCAGTACTTC.

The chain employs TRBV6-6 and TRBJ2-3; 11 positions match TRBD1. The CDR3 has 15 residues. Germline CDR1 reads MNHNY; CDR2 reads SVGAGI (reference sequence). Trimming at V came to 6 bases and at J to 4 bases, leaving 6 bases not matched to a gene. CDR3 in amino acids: CASRARDRGSDTQYF. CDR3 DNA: TGTGCCAGCAGGGCCCGGGACAGGGGGTCAGATACGCAGTATTTT.

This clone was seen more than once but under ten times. CDR3 loop: CASRRVTGNTIYF. CDR3 DNA sequence: TGTGCCAGCCGGCGGGTTACTGGAAACACCATATATTTT. This sequence joins TRBV6-1 and TRBJ1-3; D gene unclear. There are 13 residues in the CDR3. Germline V CDR1 and CDR2: MNHNS, SASEGT. The germline V and J ends were trimmed by 8 bases and 2 bases, with 10 bases remaining between them.

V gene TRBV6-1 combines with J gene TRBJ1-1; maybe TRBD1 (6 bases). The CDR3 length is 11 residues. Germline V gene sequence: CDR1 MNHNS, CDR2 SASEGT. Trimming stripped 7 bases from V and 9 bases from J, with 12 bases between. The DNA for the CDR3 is TGTGCCAGCACCAACAGGGTGAAAGCTTTCTTT. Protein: CASTNRVKAFF.

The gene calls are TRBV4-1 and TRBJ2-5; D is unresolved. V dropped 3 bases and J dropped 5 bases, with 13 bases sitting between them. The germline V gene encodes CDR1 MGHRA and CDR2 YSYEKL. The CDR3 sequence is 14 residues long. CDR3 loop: CASSHTPVTETQYF. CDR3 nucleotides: TGCGCCAGCAGCCATACCCCGGTAACGGAGACCCAGTACTTC.

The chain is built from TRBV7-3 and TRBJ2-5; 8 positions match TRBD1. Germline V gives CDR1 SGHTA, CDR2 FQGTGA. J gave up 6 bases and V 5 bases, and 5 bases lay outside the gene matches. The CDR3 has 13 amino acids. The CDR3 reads CASSVGTGQTQYF. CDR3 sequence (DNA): TGTGCCAGCAGCGTAGGGACAGGTCAGACCCAGTACTTC. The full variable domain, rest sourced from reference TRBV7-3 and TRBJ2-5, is GAGVSQTPSNKVTEKGKYVELRCDPISGHTALYWYRQSLGQGPEFLIYFQGTGAADDSGLPNDRFFAVRPEGSVSTLKIQRTERGDSAVYLCASSVGTGQTQYFGPGTRLLVL.

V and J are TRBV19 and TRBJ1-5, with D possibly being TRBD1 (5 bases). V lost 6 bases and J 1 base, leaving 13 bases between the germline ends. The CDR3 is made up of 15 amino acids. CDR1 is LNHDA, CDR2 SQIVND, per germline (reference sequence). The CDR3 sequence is CASRMMRGSNQPQHF. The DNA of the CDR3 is TGTGCCAGTAGGATGATGAGGGGCAGCAATCAGCCCCAGCATTTT.

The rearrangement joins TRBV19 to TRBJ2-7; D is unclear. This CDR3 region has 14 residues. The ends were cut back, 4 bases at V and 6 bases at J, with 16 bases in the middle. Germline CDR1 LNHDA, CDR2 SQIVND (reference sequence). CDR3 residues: CASSNRPRVGEQYF. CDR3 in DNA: TGTGCCAGTAGTAACCGACCACGCGTTGGCGAGCAGTACTTC.